Listed below are T cell receptor beta chains from one sample, sequenced in a study of spatial heterogeneity in lung cancer. TCRdb reanalysed the 5' RACE reads using MiXCR and keeps one entry per CDR3 protein. Of 20,000 to 25,000 distinct CDR3 sequences listed, roughly 4.5% are singletons. The source was PBMCs, collected at surgery. These receptors all stem from a male donor with early-stage non-small cell lung cancer. Both conserved end residues are part of each CDR3. The D gene is left open where the match is weak. The size field is filled for only some rows; it gives once, few, many or a size class.

D	size	V	J	CDR3	DNA
NA	many	TRBV19	TRBJ2-3	CASTQRDTQYF	TGTGCCAGTACCCAGAGGGATACGCAGTATTTT
TRBD1	many	TRBV7-2	TRBJ2-7	CASSSGTAHYEQYF	TGTGCCAGCAGCTCCGGGACAGCTCACTACGAGCAGTACTTC
TRBD1	many	TRBV18	TRBJ2-7	CASSPTGTASYEQYF	TGTGCCAGCTCGCCCACCGGGACAGCCTCCTACGAGCAGTACTTC
TRBD1	many	TRBV20-1	TRBJ1-2	CSASRDRRTSDGYTF	TGCAGTGCTAGTCGGGACAGAAGGACTTCTGATGGCTACACCTTC
NA	many	TRBV5-1	TRBJ2-7	CASSQNYEQYF	TGCGCCAGCAGCCAGAACTACGAGCAGTACTTC
NA	many	TRBV7-6	TRBJ2-5	CASSLTGLSQETQYF	TGTGCCAGCAGCTTAACAGGCCTCAGCCAAGAGACCCAGTACTTC
TRBD2	many	TRBV28	TRBJ2-1	CASSLAGASNEQFF	TGTGCCAGCAGTTTGGCGGGAGCTTCGAATGAGCAGTTCTTC
TRBD2	many	TRBV6-2/TRBV6-3	TRBJ2-5	CASSYRASGRIQETQYF	TGTGCCAGCAGTTATCGGGCTAGCGGGAGGATACAAGAGACCCAGTACTTC
NA	many	TRBV20-1	TRBJ2-1	CSARGPQVSSYNEQFF	TGCAGTGCTAGGGGACCACAGGTTAGCTCCTACAATGAGCAGTTCTTC
TRBD1	many	TRBV6-1	TRBJ2-1	CASSGQGIDEQFF	TGTGCCAGCAGTGGACAGGGGATTGATGAGCAGTTCTTC
NA	many	TRBV7-2	TRBJ2-3	CASSFVASSRDTQYF	TGTGCCAGCAGCTTCGTGGCTAGCTCCCGAGATACGCAGTATTTT
TRBD1	many	TRBV5-1	TRBJ1-6	CASSHSDLGQLYNSPLHF	TGCGCCAGCAGCCACTCCGACCTGGGACAGCTCTATAATTCACCCCTCCACTTT
NA	many	TRBV3-1	TRBJ2-2	CASSQEKRSARDTGELFF	TGTGCCAGCAGCCAAGAGAAGAGGTCAGCGCGGGACACCGGGGAGCTGTTTTTT
TRBD2	many	TRBV30	TRBJ2-3	CASTSGSADTQYF	TGTGCCTCGACTAGCGGGAGCGCAGATACGCAGTATTTT
NA	many	TRBV28	TRBJ2-7	CASSQGPSYEQYF	TGTGCCAGCTCGCAGGGCCCCTCCTACGAGCAGTACTTC
TRBD2	many	TRBV6-2/TRBV6-3	TRBJ2-4	CASSTQTGRVQNIQYF	TGTGCCAGCAGTACCCAAACCGGGAGGGTTCAAAACATTCAGTACTTC
TRBD1	many	TRBV18	TRBJ2-7	CASSPSRDRTSYEQYF	TGTGCCAGCTCACCAAGCCGGGACAGGACATCCTACGAGCAGTACTTC
TRBD1	NA	TRBV11-2	TRBJ1-5	CASSLWDRGINQPQHF	TGTGCCAGCAGCTTATGGGACAGGGGGATTAATCAGCCCCAGCATTTT
TRBD2	many	TRBV12-3/TRBV12-4	TRBJ2-1	CASSPVGLAGVNEQFF	TGTGCCAGCAGCCCCGTGGGACTAGCGGGAGTCAATGAGCAGTTCTTC
NA	many	TRBV10-3	TRBJ1-2	CAISESMTGEDGYTF	TGTGCCATCAGTGAGTCTATGACAGGAGAGGATGGCTACACCTTC
NA	many	TRBV3-1	TRBJ1-5	CASSQVGGGPQHF	TGTGCCAGCAGCCAAGTCGGTGGGGGGCCCCAGCATTTT
TRBD1	many	TRBV29-1	TRBJ2-3	CSAQGQAPSRTDTQYF	TGCAGCGCCCAGGGACAGGCTCCGTCAAGGACAGATACGCAGTATTTT
NA	few	TRBV7-3	TRBJ2-2	CASSLNPGTGELFF	TGTGCCAGCAGCCTCAACCCGGGCACCGGGGAGCTGTTTTTT
TRBD1	many	TRBV18	TRBJ1-2	CASSPLDRGDYGYTF	TGTGCCAGCTCACCTCTGGACAGGGGTGACTATGGCTACACCTTC
NA	medium-sized	TRBV13	TRBJ2-1	CASSQGGNEQFF	TGTGCCAGCAGCCAGGGGGGCAATGAGCAGTTCTTC
NA	many	TRBV5-5	TRBJ1-1	CASSLVGASNTEAFF	TGTGCCAGCAGCTTGGTGGGGGCCTCGAACACTGAAGCTTTCTTT
NA	many	TRBV7-6	TRBJ2-6	CASSLDGSPIPKYGANVLTF	TGTGCCAGCAGCTTAGACGGCAGTCCCATACCCAAATACGGGGCCAACGTCCTGACTTTC
NA	NA	TRBV28	TRBJ2-7	CASPNRRSYEQYF	TGTGCCAGCCCTAATCGGCGGTCCTACGAGCAGTACTTC
TRBD1	many	TRBV7-2	TRBJ2-2	CASSRDRGPGELFF	TGTGCCAGCAGCCGGGACAGGGGCCCCGGGGAGCTGTTTTTT
NA	many	TRBV20-1	TRBJ1-6	CSASIGTEYSPLHF	TGCAGTGCTAGCATCGGGACCGAGTATTCACCCCTCCACTTT
TRBD1	NA	TRBV19	TRBJ2-1	CATSDGGQGLNEQFF	TGTGCCACCTCCGACGGGGGACAGGGGTTGAATGAGCAGTTCTTC
TRBD1	few	TRBV18	TRBJ2-3	CASSPLTGGRDTQYF	TGTGCCAGCTCACCTCTTACAGGGGGGCGAGATACGCAGTATTTT
TRBD2	many	TRBV11-2	TRBJ2-7	CASSLGSGGSHEQYF	TGTGCCAGCAGCTTAGGGTCCGGGGGGTCGCACGAGCAGTACTTC
NA	many	TRBV28	TRBJ1-4	CASSLEGLNEKLFF	TGTGCCAGCAGTTTAGAGGGGCTGAATGAAAAACTGTTTTTT
TRBD2	many	TRBV11-2	TRBJ2-7	CASSLGGFYEQYF	TGTGCCAGCAGCTTGGGAGGGTTCTACGAGCAGTACTTC
TRBD2	NA	TRBV7-3	TRBJ2-7	CASSLSAGASYEQYF	TGTGCCAGCAGCTTATCAGCGGGGGCCTCCTACGAGCAGTACTTC
TRBD1	many	TRBV7-9	TRBJ2-7	CASSLTRGRDEQYF	TGTGCCAGCAGCTTAACGAGGGGGCGAGACGAGCAGTACTTC
NA	many	TRBV6-1	TRBJ1-4	CASHSGWNEKLFF	TGTGCCAGCCATAGTGGCTGGAATGAAAAACTGTTTTTT
TRBD1	many	TRBV7-2	TRBJ2-5	CASSAYRGRETQYF	TGTGCCAGCAGCGCATACAGGGGGAGGGAGACCCAGTACTTC
NA	many	TRBV2	TRBJ2-2	CASNGGNTGELFF	TGTGCCAGCAACGGGGGGAACACCGGGGAGCTGTTTTTT
TRBD2	many	TRBV7-2	TRBJ2-7	CASSTRAPSGTYEQYF	TGTGCCAGCAGCACTAGGGCCCCTAGCGGAACCTACGAGCAGTACTTC
NA	many	TRBV20-1	TRBJ2-3	CSALRRLRPTDTQYF	TGCAGTGCCCTTCGTCGCCTCCGGCCGACAGATACGCAGTATTTT
NA	many	TRBV7-9	TRBJ1-6	CASSLGFVLHF	TGTGCCAGCAGCTTAGGGTTCGTCCTCCACTTT
TRBD2	many	TRBV20-1	TRBJ2-7	CSAWGGGLANEQYF	TGCAGTGCCTGGGGAGGGGGACTAGCGAACGAGCAGTACTTC